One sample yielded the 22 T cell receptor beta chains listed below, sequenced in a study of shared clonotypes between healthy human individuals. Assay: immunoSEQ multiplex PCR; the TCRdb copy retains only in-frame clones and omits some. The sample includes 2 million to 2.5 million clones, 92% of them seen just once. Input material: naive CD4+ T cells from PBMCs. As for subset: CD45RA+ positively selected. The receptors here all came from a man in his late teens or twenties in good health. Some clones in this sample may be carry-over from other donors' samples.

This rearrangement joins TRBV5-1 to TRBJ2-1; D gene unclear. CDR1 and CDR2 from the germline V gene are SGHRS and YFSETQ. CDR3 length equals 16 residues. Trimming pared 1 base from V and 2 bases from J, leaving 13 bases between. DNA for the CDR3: TGCGCCAGCAGCTTGCAAAGCGCCAACACCTACAATGAGCAGTTCTTC. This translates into CASSLQSANTYNEQFF.

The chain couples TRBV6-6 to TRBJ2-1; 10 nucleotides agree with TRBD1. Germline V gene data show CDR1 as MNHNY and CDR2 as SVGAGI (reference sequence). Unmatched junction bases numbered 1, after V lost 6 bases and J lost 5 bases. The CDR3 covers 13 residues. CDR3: CASSGTGDNEQFF. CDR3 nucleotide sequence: TGTGCCAGCAGCGGGACAGGGGACAATGAGCAGTTCTTC.

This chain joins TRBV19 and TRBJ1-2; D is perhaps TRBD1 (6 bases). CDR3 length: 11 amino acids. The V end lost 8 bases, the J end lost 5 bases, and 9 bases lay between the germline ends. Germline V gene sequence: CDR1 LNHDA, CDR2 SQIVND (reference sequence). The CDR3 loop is CASHTGYGYTF. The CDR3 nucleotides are TGTGCCAGTCATACAGGGTATGGCTACACCTTC.

The CDR3 spells CASSLDAGGDQPQHF. The CDR3 region has the DNA TGCGCCAGCAGCTTGGATGCGGGGGGGGATCAGCCCCAGCATTTT. The chain combines TRBV5-1 with TRBJ1-5; D possibly corresponds to TRBD1 (5 bases). The CDR3 totals 15 residues. Trimming took off 0 bases at V and 5 bases at J, with 12 bases between the two ends. Germline loops: CDR1 SGHRS, CDR2 YFSETQ.

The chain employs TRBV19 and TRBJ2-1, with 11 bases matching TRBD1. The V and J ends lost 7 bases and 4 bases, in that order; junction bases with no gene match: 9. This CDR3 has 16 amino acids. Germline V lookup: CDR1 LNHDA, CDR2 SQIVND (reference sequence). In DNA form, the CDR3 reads TGTGCCAGTAAGGTTCTCGGGACAGGGGGTTACAATGAGCAGTTCTTC. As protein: CASKVLGTGGYNEQFF.

The CDR3 DNA reads as TGTGCCAGCGGGGGACAGGGGGGGATAACCTACGAGCAGTACTTC. As protein: CASGGQGGITYEQYF. The chain combines TRBV2 with TRBJ2-7; 11 bases fit TRBD1. Germline CDR1 SNHLY, CDR2 FYNNEI. CDR3 length: 15 amino acids. V was pared by 8 bases and J by 2 bases, with 8 bases of the junction left unmatched.

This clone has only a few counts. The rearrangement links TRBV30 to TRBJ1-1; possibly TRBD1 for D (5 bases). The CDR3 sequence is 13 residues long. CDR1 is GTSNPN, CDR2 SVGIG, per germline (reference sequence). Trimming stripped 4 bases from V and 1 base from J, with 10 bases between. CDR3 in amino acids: CAWMGRSNTEAFF. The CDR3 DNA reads TGTGCCTGGATGGGACGGTCGAACACTGAAGCTTTCTTT.

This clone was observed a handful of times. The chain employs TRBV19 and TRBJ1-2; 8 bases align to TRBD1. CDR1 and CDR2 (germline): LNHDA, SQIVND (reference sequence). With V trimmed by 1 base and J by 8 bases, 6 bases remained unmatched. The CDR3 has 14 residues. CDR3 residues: CASSIVQGASGYTF. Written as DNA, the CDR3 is TGTGCCAGTAGTATAGTTCAGGGGGCGAGCGGCTACACCTTC.

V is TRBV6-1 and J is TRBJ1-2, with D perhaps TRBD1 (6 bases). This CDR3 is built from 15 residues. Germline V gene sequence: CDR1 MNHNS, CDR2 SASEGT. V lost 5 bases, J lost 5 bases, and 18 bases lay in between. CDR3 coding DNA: TGTGCCAGCAGTCCAATAGGACGGAGGGGGTATGGCTACACCTTC. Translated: CASSPIGRRGYGYTF.

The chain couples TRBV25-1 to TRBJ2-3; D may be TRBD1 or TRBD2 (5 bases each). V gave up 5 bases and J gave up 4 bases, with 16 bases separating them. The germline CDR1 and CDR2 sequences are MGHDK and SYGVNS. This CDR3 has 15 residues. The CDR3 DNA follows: TGTGCCAGCAGTAATTCAGGGACCGCACCAGATACGCAGTATTTT. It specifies CASSNSGTAPDTQYF.

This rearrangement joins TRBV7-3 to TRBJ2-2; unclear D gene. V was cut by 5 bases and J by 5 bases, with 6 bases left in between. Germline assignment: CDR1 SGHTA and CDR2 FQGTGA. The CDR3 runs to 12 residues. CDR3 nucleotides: TGTGCCAGCAGCACAGAGACCGGGGAGCTGTTTTTT. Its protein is CASSTETGELFF.

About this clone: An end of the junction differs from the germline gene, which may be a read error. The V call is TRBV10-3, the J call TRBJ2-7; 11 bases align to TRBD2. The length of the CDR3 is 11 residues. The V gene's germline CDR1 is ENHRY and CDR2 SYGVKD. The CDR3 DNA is TGTGCCATCGGTCTAGCGGGAGGATCCCTCTTC. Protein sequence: CAIGLAGGSLF.

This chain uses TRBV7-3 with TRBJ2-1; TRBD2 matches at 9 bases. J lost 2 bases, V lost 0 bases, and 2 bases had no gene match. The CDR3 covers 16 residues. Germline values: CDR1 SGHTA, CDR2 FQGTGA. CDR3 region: CASSLTGTSPYNEQFF. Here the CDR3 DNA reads TGTGCCAGCAGCTTAACTGGGACTAGCCCCTACAATGAGCAGTTCTTC.

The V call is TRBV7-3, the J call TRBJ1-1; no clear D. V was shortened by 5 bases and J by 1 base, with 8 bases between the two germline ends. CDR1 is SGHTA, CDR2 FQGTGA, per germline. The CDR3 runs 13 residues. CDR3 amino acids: CASSIKGNTEAFF. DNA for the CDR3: TGTGCCAGCAGCATAAAAGGGAACACTGAAGCTTTCTTT.

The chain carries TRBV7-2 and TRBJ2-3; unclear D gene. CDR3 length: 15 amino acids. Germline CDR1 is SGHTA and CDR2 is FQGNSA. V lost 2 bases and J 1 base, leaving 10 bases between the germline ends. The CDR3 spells CASSLRASRTDTQYF. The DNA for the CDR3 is TGTGCCAGCAGCTTAAGGGCCAGCCGCACAGATACGCAGTATTTT.

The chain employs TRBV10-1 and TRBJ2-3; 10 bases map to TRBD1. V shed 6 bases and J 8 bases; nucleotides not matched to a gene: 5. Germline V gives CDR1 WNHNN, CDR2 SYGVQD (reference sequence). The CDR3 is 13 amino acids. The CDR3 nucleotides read TGCGCCAGCAGCGACAGGGGGCACGGTACGCAGTATTTT. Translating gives CASSDRGHGTQYF.

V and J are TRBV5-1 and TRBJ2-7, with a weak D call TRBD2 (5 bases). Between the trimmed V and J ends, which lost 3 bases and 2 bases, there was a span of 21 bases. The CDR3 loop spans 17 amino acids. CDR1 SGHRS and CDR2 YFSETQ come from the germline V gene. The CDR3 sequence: CASSYAPSDLTTYEQYF. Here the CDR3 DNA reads TGCGCCAGCAGCTATGCACCTTCGGACTTAACTACCTACGAGCAGTACTTC.

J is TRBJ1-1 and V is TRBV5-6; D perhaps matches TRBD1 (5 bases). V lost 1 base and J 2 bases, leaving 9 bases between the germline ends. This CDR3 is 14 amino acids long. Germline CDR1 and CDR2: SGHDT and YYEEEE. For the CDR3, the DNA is TGTGCCAGCAGCTTGTACAGGACTAACACTGAAGCTTTCTTT. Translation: CASSLYRTNTEAFF.

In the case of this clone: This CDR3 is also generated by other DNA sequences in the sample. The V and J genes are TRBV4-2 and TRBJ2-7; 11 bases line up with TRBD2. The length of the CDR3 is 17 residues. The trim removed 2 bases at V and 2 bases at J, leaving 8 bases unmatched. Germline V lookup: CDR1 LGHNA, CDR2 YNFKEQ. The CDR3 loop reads CASSQKPGLAETYEQYF. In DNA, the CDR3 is TGTGCCAGCAGCCAAAAGCCGGGACTAGCGGAGACCTACGAGCAGTACTTC.

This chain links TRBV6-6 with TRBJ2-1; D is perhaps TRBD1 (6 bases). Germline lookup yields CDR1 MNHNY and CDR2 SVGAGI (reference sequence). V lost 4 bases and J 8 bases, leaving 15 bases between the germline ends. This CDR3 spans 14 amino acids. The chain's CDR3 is CASSSRQGLYEQFF. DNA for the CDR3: TGTGCCAGCAGTTCGCGCCAGGGGCTCTATGAGCAGTTCTTC.

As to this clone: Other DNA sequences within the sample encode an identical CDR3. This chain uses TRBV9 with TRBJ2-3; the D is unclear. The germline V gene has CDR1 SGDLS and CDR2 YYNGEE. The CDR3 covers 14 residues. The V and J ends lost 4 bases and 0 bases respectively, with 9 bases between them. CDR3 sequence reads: CASSPRPSTDTQYF. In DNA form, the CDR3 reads TGTGCCAGCAGCCCCCGGCCCAGCACAGATACGCAGTATTTT.

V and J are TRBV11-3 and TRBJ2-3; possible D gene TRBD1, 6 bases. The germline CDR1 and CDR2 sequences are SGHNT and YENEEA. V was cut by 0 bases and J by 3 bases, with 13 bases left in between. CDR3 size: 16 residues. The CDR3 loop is CASSLDQGTLTDTQYF. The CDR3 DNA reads TGTGCCAGCAGCTTAGATCAGGGGACCTTAACAGATACGCAGTATTTT.